The next 32 T cell receptor beta chains were all read from a single sample in a study of shared clonotypes between healthy human individuals. TCRdb's table, derived via immunoSEQ multiplex PCR, lists solely in-frame clones and lacks some. The table shows 1,400,000 or so clones, with 98% occurring only once. Sample: naive CD4+ T cells sorted from blood. Subset given: CD45RA+ positively selected. Receptor source: a man aged 25 to 45 in good health.

This clone has a single count. CDR3 region: CASSRRTGLAHEQYF. As DNA, the CDR3 is TGTGCCAGCAGTCGTCGGACAGGGTTAGCCCACGAGCAGTACTTC. The V and J genes are TRBV6-5 and TRBJ2-7, with 8 bases fitting TRBD1. J gave up 5 bases and V 5 bases, and 11 bases lay outside the gene matches. This CDR3 spans 15 amino acids. From germline, CDR1 is MNHEY and CDR2 SVGAGI.

V is TRBV20-1 and J is TRBJ2-1; D gene unclear. CDR1 is DFQATT and CDR2 is SNEGSKA in the germline V gene (reference sequence). Between the trimmed V and J ends, which lost 5 bases and 6 bases, there was a span of 5 bases. The CDR3 covers 10 residues. The CDR3 sequence: CSAHINEQFF. Here the CDR3 DNA reads TGCAGTGCTCATATCAATGAGCAGTTCTTC.

This chain links TRBV9 with TRBJ2-1, with TRBD2 identical over 9 bases. The CDR3 length is 16 residues. The J segment lost 9 bases and the V segment lost 0 bases, leaving 10 bases of the junction unmatched. Germline CDR1 and CDR2: SGDLS and YYNGEE. The chain's CDR3 is CASSVAASGTLPEQFF. CDR3 nucleotides: TGTGCCAGCAGCGTAGCGGCTAGCGGGACCCTGCCTGAGCAGTTCTTC.

The rearrangement uses TRBV28 and TRBJ2-7; TRBD1 might be the D (5 bases). Germline loops: CDR1 MDHEN, CDR2 SYDVKM. This CDR3 contains 15 residues. Trimming stripped 1 base from V and 0 bases from J, with 10 bases between. The CDR3 DNA is TGTGCCAGCAGTTTATACCCCAGGGTCTCCTACGAGCAGTACTTC. The encoded protein is CASSLYPRVSYEQYF.

The V gene is TRBV28, the J gene TRBJ1-5, with no clear D. With 5 bases removed from V and 4 bases from J, the gap between germline ends came to 12 bases. Germline V CDR1 and CDR2: MDHEN, SYDVKM. The CDR3 totals 14 residues. The CDR3 reads CASSVTNRNQPQHF. As DNA, the CDR3 is TGTGCCAGCAGTGTGACCAATAGAAATCAGCCCCAGCATTTT. The whole variable domain, remainder taken from reference TRBV28 and TRBJ1-5, is DVKVTQSSRYLVKRTGEKVFLECVQDMDHENMFWYRQDPGLGLRLIYFSYDVKMKEKGDIPEGYSVSREKKERFSLILESASTNQTSMYLCASSVTNRNQPQHFGDGTRLSIL.

J is TRBJ2-3 and V is TRBV12-1; TRBD2 was called by the table and not checked on the DNA. TRBV12-1 is given as a pseudogene. This CDR3 has 18 residues. CDR3 loop: CASSPLGRGGPSTDTQYF. As DNA, the CDR3 is TGTGCCAGCAGTCCCCTTGGGCGCGGGGGCCCGAGCACAGATACGCAGTATTTT.

The rearrangement links TRBV5-6 to TRBJ1-1; possible D gene TRBD1, 6 bases. In germline, CDR1 is SGHDT, CDR2 YYEEEE. V gave up 4 bases and J gave up 4 bases, with 14 bases separating them. This CDR3 spans 14 amino acids. In nucleotides, the CDR3 is TGTGCCAGCAGCCAGCCCAGGGGTGTCACTGAAGCTTTCTTT. Its protein product is CASSQPRGVTEAFF.

The rearrangement joins TRBV2 to TRBJ1-1, with no clear D. Deletions cut 4 bases from V and 1 base from J, with 10 bases between. The CDR3 loop spans 14 amino acids. From germline, CDR1 is SNHLY and CDR2 FYNNEI. The CDR3: CASSVSRRNTEAFF. Here the CDR3 DNA reads TGTGCCAGCAGTGTTTCCCGTAGGAACACTGAAGCTTTCTTT.

This clone has only a few counts. Other nucleotide sequences in the sample specify the same CDR3. V and J are TRBV7-9 and TRBJ2-1; 14 positions agree with TRBD2. The CDR3 has 17 amino acids. CDR1 is SEHNR and CDR2 is FQNEAQ in the germline V gene (reference sequence). V dropped 1 base and J dropped 3; count of bases not matched to a gene: 2. The DNA for the CDR3 is TGTGCCAGCAGCTTAGGGGGACTAGCGGGAGTCTACAATGAGCAGTTCTTC. Protein product: CASSLGGLAGVYNEQFF.

This clone has just one count. The chain employs TRBV5-1 and TRBJ2-7; 11 bases line up with TRBD2. The CDR3 contains 14 residues. Germline-derived CDR1 and CDR2 are SGHRS and YFSETQ. V shed 5 bases and J 7 bases; nucleotides not matched to a gene: 8. The CDR3 nucleotides read TGCGCCAGCAGAGTAGCGGGAGGGCAACCTGAGCAGTACTTC. It yields the protein CASRVAGGQPEQYF.

The V gene is TRBV5-4, the J gene TRBJ2-3; 8 bases map to TRBD2. The length of the CDR3 is 17 residues. V lost 3 bases and J lost 6; bases outside the gene matches: 15. CDR1 is SGHNT, CDR2 YYREEE, per germline (reference sequence). This CDR3 is CASSSNGGGRLFDTQYF. The DNA for the CDR3 is TGTGCCAGCAGCTCAAACGGTGGCGGGAGGCTCTTCGATACGCAGTATTTT.

V is TRBV5-1 and J is TRBJ2-7; TRBD1 agrees at 8 bases. CDR1 and CDR2 from the germline V gene are SGHRS and YFSETQ. Trimming took 4 bases from V and 5 from J; bases not matched to a gene: 8. The CDR3 is 14 amino acids. DNA for the CDR3: TGCGCCAGCAGCCTAGGACAGGGCCCCAACGAGCAGTACTTC. It yields the protein CASSLGQGPNEQYF.

The chain links TRBV5-4 to TRBJ2-1; 9 positions match TRBD2. The CDR3 loop spans 15 amino acids. After removal of 0 bases from V and 9 bases from J, the junction contained 7 bases not matched to a gene. Germline V gives CDR1 SGHNT, CDR2 YYREEE (reference sequence). The CDR3 nucleotides read TGTGCCAGCAGCTTGGGTGCGGGAGGGCCAGGTGAGCAGTTCTTC. It specifies CASSLGAGGPGEQFF.

As regards this clone: This sample also contains other DNA sequences that code for the same CDR3. V usage is TRBV29-1 and J usage is TRBJ2-7; D not resolved. CDR3 length equals 11 residues. Per the germline V gene, CDR1 is SQVTM and CDR2 is ANQGSEA. The V end lost 4 bases, the J end lost 4 bases, and 8 bases lay between the germline ends. CDR3 residues: CSVGRSYEQYF. DNA for the CDR3: TGCAGCGTTGGTCGTAGTTACGAGCAGTACTTC.

The rearrangement links TRBV11-2 to TRBJ2-3, with TRBD2 matching over 11 bases. J was trimmed by 3 bases and V by 1 base; bases with no gene match: 6. Germline V lookup: CDR1 SGHAT, CDR2 FQNNGV. The CDR3 length is 17 residues. CDR3 nucleotides: TGTGCCAGCAGCTTAGCTAGCGGGAGGATGAGAACAGATACGCAGTATTTT. It specifies CASSLASGRMRTDTQYF. Variable domain in full (rest from reference TRBV11-2 and TRBJ2-3): EAGVAQSPRYKIIEKRQSVAFWCNPISGHATLYWYQQILGQGPKLLIQFQNNGVVDDSQLPKDRFSAERLKGVDSTLKIQPAKLEDSAVYLCASSLASGRMRTDTQYFGPGTRLTVL.

V gene TRBV7-2 combines with J gene TRBJ2-7; unclear D gene. The germline V gene has CDR1 SGHTA and CDR2 FQGNSA. Trimming stripped 1 base from V and 3 bases from J, with 10 bases between. The CDR3 contains 14 residues. The CDR3 sequence: CASSLGYLNYEQYF. The DNA of the CDR3 is TGTGCCAGCAGCTTAGGATACCTTAACTACGAGCAGTACTTC.

The chain has TRBV28 and TRBJ2-5; no reliable D call. V lost 1 base to trimming and J lost 2 bases, with 14 bases between them. This CDR3 region has 16 residues. Germline CDR1 is MDHEN and CDR2 is SYDVKM. CDR3 residues: CASSLYLVVGQETQYF. The CDR3, as DNA: TGTGCCAGCAGTTTATACCTAGTTGTAGGGCAAGAGACCCAGTACTTC.

The chain recombines TRBV18 with TRBJ2-1; 13 bases fit TRBD2. Per the germline V gene, CDR1 is KGHSH and CDR2 is LQKENI. The CDR3 loop spans 20 amino acids. V lost 5 bases to trimming and J lost 6 bases; unmatched junction nucleotides: 19. The CDR3 nucleotides read TGTGCCAGCTCATCAGACGGGGGACTAGCGGGACGAGCGTCGTTCAATGAGCAGTTCTTC. Protein product: CASSSDGGLAGRASFNEQFF.

The genes are TRBV5-6 and TRBJ2-7; 10 nucleotides match TRBD1. CDR3 length: 17 amino acids. Germline-derived CDR1 and CDR2 are SGHDT and YYEEEE. V was pared by 2 bases and J by 0 bases, with 8 bases of the junction left unmatched. CDR3 sequence reads: CASSFSGQGIPSYEQYF. In nucleotides, the CDR3 is TGTGCCAGCAGCTTTTCGGGACAGGGGATCCCCTCCTACGAGCAGTACTTC.

The gene calls are TRBV2 and TRBJ1-5; 10 bases fit TRBD1. This CDR3 is built from 15 residues. The J segment lost 5 bases and the V segment lost 5 bases, leaving 6 bases of the junction unmatched. Germline V lookup: CDR1 SNHLY, CDR2 FYNNEI. The CDR3: CASSRGQGEDQPQHF. CDR3 bases: TGTGCCAGCAGTCGCGGACAGGGGGAGGATCAGCCCCAGCATTTT.

The chain carries TRBV2 and TRBJ2-7, with 9 bases matching TRBD1. Germline V gene data show CDR1 as SNHLY and CDR2 as FYNNEI. V dropped 4 bases and J dropped 2; count of bases not matched to a gene: 9. The CDR3 consists of 16 residues. CDR3 sequence reads: CASSGAPGTGTYEQYF. The DNA of the CDR3 is TGTGCCAGCAGTGGGGCCCCCGGGACAGGGACCTACGAGCAGTACTTC. Full variable domain (outside the CDR3, taken from reference TRBV2 and TRBJ2-7): EPEVTQTPSHQVTQMGQEVILRCVPISNHLYFYWYRQILGQKVEFLVSFYNNEISEKSEIFDDQFSVERPDGSNFTLKIRSTKLEDSAMYFCASSGAPGTGTYEQYFGPGTRLTVT.

V and J are TRBV10-3 and TRBJ2-7, with no clear D. The CDR3 has 16 amino acids. Germline values: CDR1 ENHRY, CDR2 SYGVKD. Trimming stripped 4 bases from V and 2 bases from J, with 18 bases between. CDR3 sequence: CAISAFGGQVPYEQYF. The CDR3 nucleotides are TGTGCCATCAGTGCTTTCGGTGGTCAGGTTCCCTACGAGCAGTACTTC.

The chain recombines TRBV4-1 with TRBJ2-3, with D perhaps being TRBD1 or TRBD2 (7 bases each). The CDR3 runs to 17 residues. From germline, CDR1 is MGHRA and CDR2 YSYEKL. The V gene lost 2 bases and the J gene lost 3 bases, with 18 bases spanning the gap. The chain's CDR3 is CASSQTQGGGGTDTQYF. CDR3 bases: TGCGCCAGCAGCCAAACCCAGGGGGGGGGAGGAACAGATACGCAGTATTTT.

V is TRBV9 and J is TRBJ1-1; D gene unclear. CDR1 and CDR2 from the germline V gene are SGDLS and YYNGEE. The CDR3 contains 14 residues. The V end lost 1 base, the J end lost 2 bases, and 9 bases lay between the germline ends. In nucleotides, the CDR3 is TGTGCCAGCAGCGTAAGCCCGGATAACACTGAAGCTTTCTTT. This sequence encodes CASSVSPDNTEAFF.

As regards this clone: The same CDR3 also results from other DNA sequences found in this sample. The V call is TRBV9, the J call TRBJ1-3; D remains ambiguous. CDR1 and CDR2 (germline): SGDLS, YYNGEE. V lost 0 bases and J lost 1, with 11 bases in between. The CDR3 extends over 16 amino acids. The CDR3 region is CASSVDPGGSGNTIYF. For the CDR3, the DNA is TGTGCCAGCAGCGTAGATCCCGGTGGGTCTGGAAACACCATATATTTT.

The chain links TRBV6-1 to TRBJ1-2; D uncertain. The germline V and J ends were trimmed by 11 bases and 5 bases, with 18 bases remaining between them. This CDR3 has 13 amino acids. Germline V gene lookup returns CDR1 MNHNS and CDR2 SASEGT. CDR3 residues: CASFLDGGYGYTF. The CDR3 DNA reads TGTGCCTCATTCCTTGACGGAGGGTATGGCTACACCTTC.

The V gene is TRBV5-1, the J gene TRBJ2-3; D assignment may be TRBD1 or TRBD2 (5 bases each). The ends were cut back, 0 bases at V and 2 bases at J, with 13 bases in the middle. The CDR3 is made up of 16 amino acids. CDR1 is SGHRS and CDR2 is YFSETQ in the germline V gene. The CDR3 DNA follows: TGCGCCAGCAGCTTGGGGTCCGGGACGCCCACAGATACGCAGTATTTT. Protein: CASSLGSGTPTDTQYF.

This chain links TRBV6-1 with TRBJ1-4; D perhaps matches TRBD1 (6 bases). V gave up 6 bases and J gave up 0 bases, with 8 bases separating them. The CDR3 loop spans 14 amino acids. The V gene's germline CDR1 is MNHNS and CDR2 SASEGT. CDR3: CASREGATNEKLFF. The CDR3, as DNA: TGTGCCAGCAGGGAGGGGGCAACTAATGAAAAACTGTTTTTT.

The chain is built from TRBV7-8 and TRBJ2-7, with D uncertain. The CDR3 totals 17 residues. The V end was cut by 1 base, the J end by 2 bases, with 18 bases between. Germline-derived CDR1 and CDR2 are SGHVS and FQNEAQ. Here the CDR3 DNA reads TGTGCCAGCAGCTTAGAGATCGTGAGAGGCTCAGCCTACGAGCAGTACTTC. Protein: CASSLEIVRGSAYEQYF. The complete variable domain, with remaining parts taken from reference TRBV7-8 and TRBJ2-7, reads GAGVSQSPRYKVAKRGQDVALRCDPISGHVSLFWYQQALGQGPEFLTYFQNEAQLDKSGLPSDRFFAERPEGSVSTLKIQRTQQEDSAVYLCASSLEIVRGSAYEQYFGPGTRLTVT.

The rearrangement joins TRBV6-1 to TRBJ2-7; 7 positions agree with TRBD1. The CDR3 length is 15 residues. Trimming at V came to 5 bases and at J to 0 bases, leaving 7 bases not matched to a gene. Germline V lookup: CDR1 MNHNS, CDR2 SASEGT. The CDR3 sequence is CASSTRPGGSYEQYF. The CDR3 bases are TGTGCCAGCAGTACTCGGCCAGGGGGCTCCTACGAGCAGTACTTC.

CDR3 protein: CASSFGDYGYTF. The CDR3, as DNA: TGTGCCAGCAGCTTCGGAGACTATGGCTACACCTTC. The chain carries TRBV7-9 and TRBJ1-2; D uncertain. This CDR3 is built from 12 residues. Germline lookup yields CDR1 SEHNR and CDR2 FQNEAQ (reference sequence). Trimming took off 3 bases at V and 3 bases at J, with 5 bases between the two ends.

The chain joins TRBV5-1 to TRBJ2-7; no clear D gene. Germline CDR1 reads SGHRS; CDR2 reads YFSETQ. CDR3 size: 15 residues. V shed 1 base and J shed 0 bases, with 11 bases lying between them. In DNA form, the CDR3 reads TGCGCCAGCAGCTTGTCCCCGCTACCCTCCTACGAGCAGTACTTC. Translating it yields CASSLSPLPSYEQYF.